The next 3 T cell receptor beta chains were all read from a single sample in a study of T cell clonality in common variable immunodeficiency. Using immunoSEQ multiplex PCR, the repertoire was profiled, and TCRdb retains in-frame clones only, with some absent. Observed are about 40,000 clones, no singletons, with the top ten taking approximately 1.4%. The sequenced material came from peripheral blood mononuclear cells. The receptor source for this set is a person between 18 and 75 years old in good health.

In its sample, this clone was seen many times. The read halts 3 residues ahead of the CDR3 end, with the missing end drawn from the germline J gene. The rearrangement uses TRBV5-1 and TRBJ2-3; D may be TRBD2 (5 bases). Germline values: CDR1 SGHRS, CDR2 YFSETQ. V was shortened by 0 bases and J by 2 bases, with 13 bases between the two germline ends. There are 16 residues in the CDR3. CDR3 DNA (partial): TGCGCCAGCAGCTTGGCGACTACCCCGAACACAGATACG. Protein product: CASSLATTPNTDT. The full CDR3 sequence reads CASSLATTPNTDTQYF.

This clone was found many times. The read terminates 3 residues before the CDR3 end, so the remaining end is supplied by the germline J gene. This chain links TRBV7-2 with TRBJ2-3, with TRBD2 matching over 7 bases. J lost 6 bases, V lost 0 bases, and 6 bases had no gene match. Germline CDR1 and CDR2: SGHTA and FQGNSA. The CDR3 totals 15 residues. CDR3: CASSLASSGSDTQYF. The sequenced CDR3 bases are TGTGCCAGCAGCTTAGCCTCTAGCGGTTCGGATACG.

This clone showed up many times. The CDR3 bases that were read are TGTGCCAGTACCCAGCGGGCGAACACCGGGGAG. Translation gives CASTQRANTGE. The entire CDR3 protein reads CASTQRANTGELFF. This chain links TRBV19 with TRBJ2-2, with D perhaps matching TRBD2 (6 bases). The read ends 3 residues early relative to the CDR3; the germline J gene fills the gap. Trimming removed 7 bases at V and 0 bases at J, with 9 bases between. Germline loops: CDR1 LNHDA, CDR2 SQIVND (reference sequence). This CDR3 region has 14 residues.